Listed here are 4 T cell receptor beta chains from one sample, sequenced in a study of vaccination and CD4 T cells after COVID-19. Scientists ran DNA taken from cultured CD4+ T cells through the Oncomine TCR Beta short-read assay for sequencing. TCRdb reprocessed the PCR reads via MiXCR and lists one record per CDR3 protein. In the table there are just over 15,000 distinct CDR3 sequences, 70% to 75% of which are singletons. Treatment specified: approximately nine-day PBMC culture with coronavirus spike peptide pools or control peptides (ViraFEST assay). Antigen specificity for these receptors is unknown. Sequencing used CD4+ T cells from blood, cultured in vitro. The receptors originated from a human donor who had recovered from COVID-19.

V and J are TRBV6-5 and TRBJ2-3; D unresolved. CDR3 length: 13 residues. Trimming took off 6 bases at V and 6 bases at J, with 13 bases between the two ends. Germline CDR1 and CDR2: MNHEY and SVGAGI. Here the CDR3 DNA reads TGTGCCAGCAGCTACGGATCCAGCGATACGCAGTATTTT. It specifies CASSYGSSDTQYF.

This clonotype has a single count. The chain employs TRBV4-3 and TRBJ1-1; D is undetermined. Trimming removed 3 bases at V and 0 bases at J, with 5 bases between. CDR1 is LGHNA, CDR2 YSLEER, per germline. The CDR3 has 13 residues. For the CDR3, the DNA is TGCGCCAGCAGCCAGCAGGTGAACACTGAAGCTTTCTTT. It codes for CASSQQVNTEAFF.

The gene calls are TRBV19 and TRBJ2-7, with 11 bases that match TRBD2. The CDR3 extends over 16 amino acids. The V gene end was trimmed by 5 bases and the J gene end by 1 base; junction bases not matched to a gene: 7. The V gene's germline CDR1 is LNHDA and CDR2 SQIVND (reference sequence). The CDR3 sequence is CASSPDGTSGSYEQYF. The CDR3 nucleotides are TGTGCCAGTAGTCCTGACGGGACTAGCGGTTCCTACGAGCAGTACTTC.

This clonotype has just a few counts. One end of the junction does not line up with germline, which may come from a read error. The chain employs TRBV7-8 and TRBJ2-3; tentative D call: TRBD1 (6 bases). CDR1 is SGHVS, CDR2 FQNEAQ, per germline. The CDR3 is 12 amino acids. In nucleotides, the CDR3 is TGTGCCAGCAGCTTAAACAGGGAGAAAATGCATTTT. It yields the protein CASSLNREKMHF.